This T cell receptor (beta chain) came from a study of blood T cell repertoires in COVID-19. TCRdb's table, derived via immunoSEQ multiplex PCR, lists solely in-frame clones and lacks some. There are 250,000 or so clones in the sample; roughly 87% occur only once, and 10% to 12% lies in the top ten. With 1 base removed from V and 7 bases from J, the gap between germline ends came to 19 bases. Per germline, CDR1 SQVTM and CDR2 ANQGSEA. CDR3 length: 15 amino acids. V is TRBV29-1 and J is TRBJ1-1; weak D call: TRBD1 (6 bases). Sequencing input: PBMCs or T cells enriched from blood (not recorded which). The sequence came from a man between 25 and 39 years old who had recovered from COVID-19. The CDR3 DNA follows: TGCAGCGTTGAAGGGGAGCCAGGGGTATTGGGTGAAGCTTTCTTT. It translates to CSVEGEPGVLGEAFF.